These T cell receptor beta chains were read from a single sample in a study of neurological immune-mediated disorders. TCRdb used MiXCR to reprocess the 5' RACE reads, holding one entry per CDR3 protein. The table shows about 120,000 distinct CDR3 sequences, with roughly 3.2% occurring only once. Sequencing was performed on PBMCs. The origin of the receptors is a woman aged 30 to 39 with multiple sclerosis. Each CDR3 is given with its conserved first and last residue. Each record gives: V gene, D gene, J gene, clone size, CDR3 DNA, CDR3 protein. A D gene is named only where the DNA matches it firmly. Rows give clone size only sometimes, using once, few, many, or a class for an expanded clone.

TRBV7-2,-,TRBJ2-2,many,TGTGCCAGCAGCTTTACTAGCTCCACCGGGGAGCTGTTTTTT,CASSFTSSTGELFF
TRBV27,-,TRBJ2-7,many,TGTGCCAGCAGTTTATCGCCAGCCTACGAGCAGTACTTC,CASSLSPAYEQYF
TRBV15,TRBD1,TRBJ2-3,many,TGTGCCACCAGCAGGGACAGGGCGGCAGATACGCAGTATTTT,CATSRDRAADTQYF
TRBV21-1,-,TRBJ2-2,many,TGTGCCAGCAGCAAAATGGGGGACAGGGACAACACCGGGGAGCTGTTTTTT,CASSKMGDRDNTGELFF
TRBV7-2,-,TRBJ1-2,many,TGTGCCAGCAGCAGAGACCGGGACACTGGCTACACCTTC,CASSRDRDTGYTF
TRBV6-5,TRBD1,TRBJ1-2,many,TGTGCCAGCAGTTTTGGACAGGGAAATTTGCATGGCTACACCTTC,CASSFGQGNLHGYTF
TRBV2,TRBD2,TRBJ2-7,many,TGTGCCAGTAGAGTGACTAGCGGAGTCGGGGAGCAGTACTTC,CASRVTSGVGEQYF
TRBV9,-,TRBJ2-7,many,TGTGCCAGCAGCGTAGGGGAGGGGGCGTTCTACGAGCAGTACTTC,CASSVGEGAFYEQYF
TRBV19,-,TRBJ1-2,many,TGTGCCAGTAGAAGAAAGGACAGAAACTATGGCTACACCTTC,CASRRKDRNYGYTF
TRBV4-3,-,TRBJ2-5,many,TGCGCCAGCAGCCAAGACAGGGCAGAGACCCAGTACTTC,CASSQDRAETQYF
TRBV4-3,-,TRBJ2-2,many,TGCGCCAGCAGCCAAGACGGGCGGAACACCGGGGAGCTGTTTTTT,CASSQDGRNTGELFF
TRBV7-2,TRBD1,TRBJ1-2,many,TGTGCCAGCAGCTTAGCCAGGTTTCAGGCAGGGGGCGCGTATGACTATGGCTACACCTTC,CASSLARFQAGGAYDYGYTF
TRBV29-1,TRBD1,TRBJ2-3,many,TGCAGCGTTGACGGCCTGGGGACAGGGAACAAATTGGATACGCAGTATTTT,CSVDGLGTGNKLDTQYF
TRBV15,TRBD2,TRBJ2-3,many,TGTGCCACCAGCAGAGATTGGGCTAGCGGGAGCACAGATACGCAGTATTTT,CATSRDWASGSTDTQYF
TRBV4-3,TRBD1,TRBJ2-7,many,TGCGCCAGCAGCCAGGACAGGCCCTACGAGCAGTACTTC,CASSQDRPYEQYF
TRBV27,TRBD1,TRBJ1-5,many,TGTGCCAGCAGTGACAGGGGAGGGCCCAATCAGCCCCAGCATTTT,CASSDRGGPNQPQHF
TRBV19,-,TRBJ1-5,-,TGTGCCAGTAGTACCGGCGCGGAACCTAGGCCCCAGCATTTT,CASSTGAEPRPQHF
TRBV7-8,-,TRBJ2-2,few,TGTGCCAGCAGCGGCGGGGAGTTCGCGAACACCGGGGAGCTGTTTTTT,CASSGGEFANTGELFF
TRBV6-6,-,TRBJ1-5,many,TGTGCCAGCAGTTACACCCACGGGATTAGCAATCAGCCCCAGCATTTT,CASSYTHGISNQPQHF
TRBV20-1,TRBD1,TRBJ2-7,many,TGCAGTGCTAGCCGGGACAGAGCCTCCTACGAGCAGTACTTC,CSASRDRASYEQYF
TRBV6-5,-,TRBJ2-7,-,TGTGCCAGCAGTTACGGGAGCCTTGGCTACGAGCAGTACTTC,CASSYGSLGYEQYF
TRBV20-1,-,TRBJ2-1,many,TGCAGTGCTAGAGGGGGGGGGCCCTGGGCTGAGCAGTTCTTC,CSARGGGPWAEQFF
TRBV7-9,TRBD2,TRBJ2-1,many,TGTGCCAGCAGCGGGGGGACTAGCGGGAGCTCCTACAATGAGCAGTTCTTC,CASSGGTSGSSYNEQFF
TRBV19,-,TRBJ2-2,many,TGTGCCAGTAGTATATCGTCGAACACCGGGGAGCTGTTTTTT,CASSISSNTGELFF
TRBV10-3,-,TRBJ1-6,many,TGTGCCGCCAAAGTTTCGTTGGGGGCGGATTCACCCCTCCACTTT,CAAKVSLGADSPLHF
TRBV29-1,-,TRBJ2-5,many,TGCAGCGTTTTTCCGGGACACAGCCAAGAGACCCAGTACTTC,CSVFPGHSQETQYF
TRBV20-1,-,TRBJ1-2,many,TGCAGTGCTCGACCGCTTCAGTTCCGGGACACCCTCTATGGCTACACCTTC,CSARPLQFRDTLYGYTF
TRBV9,TRBD2,TRBJ2-4,many,TGTGCCAGCAGCGTTGGGAGGGGAGACGACATTCAGTACTTC,CASSVGRGDDIQYF
TRBV10-1,-,TRBJ2-3,-,TGCGCCAGCTCGGAAGGGTCGGATACGCAGTATTTT,CASSEGSDTQYF
TRBV6-6,-,TRBJ2-1,many,TGTGCCAGCAGTTACTTGGCCGGGGGTGGTGAGCAGTTCTTC,CASSYLAGGGEQFF
TRBV6-6,-,TRBJ2-3,many,TGTGCCAGCAGTTCCCGAGGGGGGCGGGGGCGTTTGGATACGCAGTATTTT,CASSSRGGRGRLDTQYF
TRBV7-2,-,TRBJ2-1,many,TGTGCCAGCAGCGGGGACACCCACTCCTACAATGAGCAGTTCTTC,CASSGDTHSYNEQFF
TRBV20-1,-,TRBJ1-4,many,TGCAGTGCTAGTCTCTCAACTAATGAAAAACTGTTTTTT,CSASLSTNEKLFF
TRBV2,-,TRBJ2-5,many,TGTGCCAGCAGTGCCCAGATCCAAGAGACCCAGTACTTC,CASSAQIQETQYF
TRBV27,-,TRBJ1-4,many,TGTGCCAGCAGCCCTCAGGGCGCAACTAATGAAAAACTGTTTTTT,CASSPQGATNEKLFF
TRBV7-6,-,TRBJ1-1,-,TGTGCCAGCAGCTCAGGGGCTGATGAAGCTTTCTTT,CASSSGADEAFF
TRBV5-1,-,TRBJ2-7,many,TGCGCCAGCAGCTTGGGACAAGATTACGAGCAGTACTTC,CASSLGQDYEQYF
TRBV7-2,-,TRBJ2-3,many,TGTGCCAGCAGCTTAGCGGGTGGAGGGGGCATTAATACGCAGTATTTT,CASSLAGGGGINTQYF
TRBV12-3/TRBV12-4,-,TRBJ1-5,-,TGTGCCAGCAACCACGGAGGGAATCAGCCCCAGCATTTT,CASNHGGNQPQHF
TRBV10-3,-,TRBJ1-3,many,TGTGCCATCAGTGACTCCAGGGCTGGTGGAAACACCATATATTTT,CAISDSRAGGNTIYF
TRBV9,-,TRBJ1-2,many,TGTGCCAGCAGCGTAGGGGGGGGCGCAGGAGCTAACTATGGCTACACCTTC,CASSVGGGAGANYGYTF
TRBV18,TRBD1,TRBJ2-3,-,TGTGCCAGCTCACCACCGAAACAGGGGGTTTCAGATACGCAGTATTTT,CASSPPKQGVSDTQYF
TRBV13,-,TRBJ2-3,many,TGTGCCAGCAGCCACCGCACAGATACGCAGTATTTT,CASSHRTDTQYF
TRBV12-3/TRBV12-4,-,TRBJ2-7,many,TGTGCCAGCAGAGGGGGGATAGACAGGCGATCGGGCGAGCAGTACTTC,CASRGGIDRRSGEQYF